This entry lists 18 T cell receptor beta chains sequenced from one sample in a study of T cells in localized non-small cell lung cancer. The repertoire was sequenced with immunoSEQ multiplex PCR; TCRdb's copy has only in-frame clones and lacks some. The sample holds roughly 86,000 clones, approximately 84% seen once. This material consisted of peripheral blood, taken before any cancer treatment. These receptor sequences come from a man aged 35 to 69 with stage I lung adenocarcinoma.

The chain links TRBV10-3 to TRBJ1-2; D not certain. The CDR3 runs to 13 residues. V gave up 3 bases and J gave up 4 bases, with 9 bases separating them. CDR1 ENHRY and CDR2 SYGVKD come from the germline V gene. The CDR3, as DNA: TGTGCCATCAGTGACCAGGCCCCCTATGGCTACACCTTC. Translation gives CAISDQAPYGYTF.

In its sample, this clone was seen once. This chain uses TRBV15 with TRBJ2-2; 9 nucleotides line up with TRBD1. Per germline, CDR1 LNHNV and CDR2 YYDKDF (reference sequence). This CDR3 is built from 17 residues. The junction had 12 bases not matched to a gene; V was cut back by 4 bases and J by 6 bases. The CDR3, as DNA: TGTGCCACCAGCAAAAAATCCGGGACAGGGTCCCCCGGGGAGCTGTTTTTT. This translates into CATSKKSGTGSPGELFF.

This chain links TRBV2 with TRBJ1-6; the D gene is possibly TRBD1 (5 bases). The CDR3 runs to 18 residues. Trimming took 8 bases from V and 0 from J, leaving 20 bases between them. Germline assignment: CDR1 SNHLY and CDR2 FYNNEI. The CDR3: CASFGKGGADSYNSPLHF. The CDR3, as DNA: TGTGCCAGCTTTGGGAAAGGCGGGGCTGACTCCTATAATTCACCCCTCCACTTT.

The chain links TRBV7-8 to TRBJ2-7, with a possible D match to TRBD1 (6 bases). The CDR3 totals 14 residues. Trimming left V 3 bases short and J 2 bases short, with 11 bases between. Germline CDR1 SGHVS, CDR2 FQNEAQ. CDR3 residues: CASSFRDTAYEQYF. CDR3 coding DNA: TGTGCCAGCAGCTTCCGGGACACAGCCTACGAGCAGTACTTC.

This clone was seen only a few times. The CDR3 DNA sequence: TGTGCCAGCCGAGACACTGAAGCTTTCTTT. Its protein product is CASRDTEAFF. The chain uses TRBV28 and TRBJ1-1; no definite D call. Germline lookup yields CDR1 MDHEN and CDR2 SYDVKM. The V end was cut by 8 bases, the J end by 3 bases, with 4 bases between. This CDR3 comprises 10 residues.

This chain uses TRBV2 with TRBJ2-7; a weak D match, TRBD2 (6 bases). V dropped 5 bases and J dropped 7 bases, with 15 bases sitting between them. This CDR3 contains 13 residues. The germline V gene encodes CDR1 SNHLY and CDR2 FYNNEI. CDR3 residues: CASSTGGAREQYF. In nucleotides, the CDR3 is TGTGCCAGCAGTACCGGGGGAGCCCGGGAGCAGTACTTC.

Here the CDR3 reads CAGSRTSGTDTQYF. As DNA, the CDR3 is TGTGCCGGCTCCCGGACTAGCGGCACAGATACGCAGTATTTT. The chain employs TRBV6-6 and TRBJ2-3, with TRBD2 identical over 9 bases. Germline V CDR1 and CDR2: MNHNY, SVGAGI (reference sequence). V dropped 11 bases and J dropped 1; count of bases not matched to a gene: 7. The CDR3 totals 14 residues.

The chain is built from TRBV30 and TRBJ1-1; the D is unclear. This CDR3 region has 13 residues. Germline assignment: CDR1 GTSNPN and CDR2 SVGIG (reference sequence). With 2 bases removed from V and 9 bases from J, the gap between germline ends came to 16 bases. The CDR3, as DNA: TGTGCCTGGAGTATAGGAGGCTCTGTTAAAGCTTTCTTT. The encoded protein is CAWSIGGSVKAFF.

This chain uses TRBV27 with TRBJ1-5; 7 positions match TRBD1. Unmatched junction bases numbered 6, after V lost 4 bases and J lost 0 bases. The CDR3 covers 16 residues. Germline values: CDR1 MNHEY, CDR2 SMNVEV (reference sequence). CDR3 protein: CASSSDPGGSNQPQHF. In nucleotides, the CDR3 is TGTGCCAGCAGTTCCGACCCAGGGGGTAGCAATCAGCCCCAGCATTTT.

This chain links TRBV27 with TRBJ2-3, with TRBD1 as a possible D gene (6 bases). The CDR3 consists of 14 residues. The germline CDR1 and CDR2 sequences are MNHEY and SMNVEV (reference sequence). With 7 bases removed from V and 2 bases from J, the gap between germline ends came to 13 bases. The CDR3 nucleotides read TGTGCCAGCACCCGGGACAAATTCACAGATACGCAGTATTTT. Translation: CASTRDKFTDTQYF.

The CDR3, as DNA: TGTGCCAGCAGCCTAAAGCAGGCTATGAACACTGAAGCTTTCTTT. Translated, it gives CASSLKQAMNTEAFF. The chain carries TRBV5-4 and TRBJ1-1; D unclear. Trimming pared 4 bases from V and 0 bases from J, leaving 13 bases between. The CDR3 is made up of 15 amino acids. The V gene's germline CDR1 is SGHNT and CDR2 YYREEE (reference sequence).

The rearrangement links TRBV18 to TRBJ2-5, with 7 bases identical to TRBD1. Germline loops: CDR1 KGHSH, CDR2 LQKENI. The V gene end was trimmed by 3 bases and the J gene end by 2 bases; junction bases not matched to a gene: 6. The CDR3 covers 15 residues. The CDR3, as DNA: TGTGCCAGCTCACCCAGACCGGGACAGCAAGAGACCCAGTACTTC. Encoded protein: CASSPRPGQQETQYF.

This clone showed up just once. The chain has TRBV18 and TRBJ2-7; D is perhaps TRBD2 (6 bases). The CDR3 spans 14 residues. V lost 5 bases and J 0 bases, leaving 11 bases between the germline ends. Germline CDR1 reads KGHSH; CDR2 reads LQKENI. The CDR3 DNA follows: TGTGCCAGCTCAAAGGAGGGTGGCTCCTACGAGCAGTACTTC. Its translation is CASSKEGGSYEQYF.

This clone was detected only a few times. This chain uses TRBV18 with TRBJ1-1; D is undetermined. V lost 1 base and J lost 1, with 4 bases in between. CDR1 is KGHSH and CDR2 is LQKENI in the germline V gene. CDR3 length equals 13 residues. In nucleotides, the CDR3 is TGTGCCAGCTCACCACTGGAGAACACTGAAGCTTTCTTT. Its translation is CASSPLENTEAFF.

The chain uses TRBV4-3 and TRBJ1-5; D is ambiguous. The CDR3 spans 15 residues. Germline CDR1 LGHNA, CDR2 YSLEER. Trimming cost V 2 bases and J 7 bases, with 15 bases left between them. CDR3: CASSQWVMGNQPQHF. The CDR3 DNA sequence: TGCGCCAGCAGCCAATGGGTGATGGGGAACCAGCCCCAGCATTTT.

This chain uses TRBV6-1 with TRBJ1-1; 7 nucleotides match TRBD1. The J segment lost 11 bases and the V segment lost 4 bases, leaving 13 bases of the junction unmatched. The germline CDR1 and CDR2 sequences are MNHNS and SASEGT. CDR3 length: 14 amino acids. The CDR3, as DNA: TGTGCCAGCAGTGGCAAGACAGGGTATAGTGAGGCTTTCTTT. Its translation: CASSGKTGYSEAFF.

CDR3 residues: CASSLARADSTDTQYF. The CDR3 DNA reads TGTGCCAGCAGCTTGGCCAGAGCGGATAGCACAGATACGCAGTATTTT. V is TRBV5-8 and J is TRBJ2-3; tentative D call: TRBD2 (5 bases). This CDR3 is 16 amino acids long. Germline-derived CDR1 and CDR2 are SGHTS and YDEGEE. The V gene lost 0 bases and the J gene lost 0 bases, with 11 bases spanning the gap. The full variable domain, with the rest looked up from reference TRBV5-8 and TRBJ2-3, is EAGVTQSPTHLIKTRGQQATLRCSPISGHTSVYWYQQALGLGLQFLLWYDEGEERNRGNFPPRFSGRQFPNYSSELNVNALELEDSALYLCASSLARADSTDTQYFGPGTRLTVL.

This chain links TRBV7-8 with TRBJ2-5; the D call may be TRBD1 or TRBD2 (5 bases each). CDR3 size: 14 residues. Germline CDR1 SGHVS, CDR2 FQNEAQ. The V and J ends lost 1 base and 5 bases respectively, with 11 bases between them. The CDR3, as DNA: TGTGCCAGCAGCTTAGACCCCGGGGACGAGACCCAGTACTTC. Translation gives CASSLDPGDETQYF.